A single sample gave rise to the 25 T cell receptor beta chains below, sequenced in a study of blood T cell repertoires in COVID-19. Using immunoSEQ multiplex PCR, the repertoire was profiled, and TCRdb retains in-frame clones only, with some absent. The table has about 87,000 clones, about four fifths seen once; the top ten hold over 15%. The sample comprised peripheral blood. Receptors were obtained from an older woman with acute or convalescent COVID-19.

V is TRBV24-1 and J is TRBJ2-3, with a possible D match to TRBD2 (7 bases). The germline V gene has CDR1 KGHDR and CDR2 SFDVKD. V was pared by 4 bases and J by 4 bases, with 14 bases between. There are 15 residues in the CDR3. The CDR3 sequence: CATSDPGGGADTQYF. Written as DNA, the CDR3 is TGTGCCACCAGTGACCCGGGCGGGGGCGCAGATACGCAGTATTTT.

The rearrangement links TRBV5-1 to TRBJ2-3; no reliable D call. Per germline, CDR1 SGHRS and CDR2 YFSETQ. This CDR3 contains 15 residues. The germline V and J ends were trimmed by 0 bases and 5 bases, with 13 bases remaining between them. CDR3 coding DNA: TGCGCCAGCAGCTTGGCGGGTGTGTTAGGAGATACGCAGTATTTT. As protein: CASSLAGVLGDTQYF.

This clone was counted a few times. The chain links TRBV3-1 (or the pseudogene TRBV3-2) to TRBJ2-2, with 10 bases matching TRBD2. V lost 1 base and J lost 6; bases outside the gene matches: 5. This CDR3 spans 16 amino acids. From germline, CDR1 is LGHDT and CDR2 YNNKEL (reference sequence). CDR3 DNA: TGTGCCAGCAGCCAAGCCAGCGGGAGGGCTGCCGGGGAGCTGTTTTTT. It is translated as CASSQASGRAAGELFF.

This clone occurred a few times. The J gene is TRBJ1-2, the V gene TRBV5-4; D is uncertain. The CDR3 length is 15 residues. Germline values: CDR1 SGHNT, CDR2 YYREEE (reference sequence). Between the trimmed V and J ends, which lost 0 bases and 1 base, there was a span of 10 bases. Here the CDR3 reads CASSLAADINYGYTF. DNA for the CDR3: TGTGCCAGCAGCTTGGCAGCAGACATTAACTATGGCTACACCTTC.

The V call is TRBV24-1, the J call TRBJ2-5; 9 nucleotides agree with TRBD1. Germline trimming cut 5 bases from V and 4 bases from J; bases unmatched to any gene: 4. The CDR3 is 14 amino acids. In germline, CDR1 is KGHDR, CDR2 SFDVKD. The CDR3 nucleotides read TGTGCCACCAGTGCCCCGGGACAGGGAGAGACCCAGTACTTC. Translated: CATSAPGQGETQYF.

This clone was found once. This CDR3 reads CASSVGGLAGPRLFF. CDR3 DNA: TGTGCCAGCAGCGTAGGGGGTTTAGCGGGGCCTCGGCTGTTTTTT. The genes are TRBV9 and TRBJ2-2; 8 bases fit TRBD2. The germline V gene has CDR1 SGDLS and CDR2 YYNGEE. CDR3 size: 15 residues. V was clipped by 0 bases and J by 13 bases; unmatched bases: 11.

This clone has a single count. The CDR3 reads CASSNGQDSNQPQHF. CDR3 nucleotides: TGCGCCAGCAGCAACGGACAGGATAGCAATCAGCCCCAGCATTTT. This rearrangement joins TRBV5-1 to TRBJ1-5, with TRBD1 identical over 7 bases. V gave up 4 bases and J gave up 0 bases; unmatched junction bases: 4. The CDR3 runs 15 residues. From germline, CDR1 is SGHRS and CDR2 YFSETQ.

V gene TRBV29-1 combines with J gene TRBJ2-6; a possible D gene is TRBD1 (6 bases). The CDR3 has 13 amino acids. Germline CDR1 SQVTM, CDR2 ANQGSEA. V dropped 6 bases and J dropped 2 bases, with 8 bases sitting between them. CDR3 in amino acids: CSVRTAGANVLTF. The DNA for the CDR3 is TGCAGCGTGCGGACAGCTGGGGCCAACGTCCTGACTTTC. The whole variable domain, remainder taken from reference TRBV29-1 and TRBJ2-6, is SAVISQKPSRDICQRGTSLTIQCQVDSQVTMMFWYRQQPGQSLTLIATANQGSEATYESGFVIDKFPISRPNLTFSTLTVSNMSPEDSSIYLCSVRTAGANVLTFGAGSRLTVL.

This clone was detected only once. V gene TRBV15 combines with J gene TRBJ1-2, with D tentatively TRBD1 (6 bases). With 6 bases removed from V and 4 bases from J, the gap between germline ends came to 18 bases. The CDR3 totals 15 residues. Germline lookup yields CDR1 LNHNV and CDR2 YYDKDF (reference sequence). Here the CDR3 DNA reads TGTGCCACCAGTAAAATTGGACAGCGAGCCTATGGCTACACCTTC. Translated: CATSKIGQRAYGYTF.

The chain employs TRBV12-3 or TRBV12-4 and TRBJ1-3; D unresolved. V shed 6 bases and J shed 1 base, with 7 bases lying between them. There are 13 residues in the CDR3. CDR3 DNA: TGTGCCAGCAGCCGGGGTTCTGGAAACACCATATATTTT. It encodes CASSRGSGNTIYF.

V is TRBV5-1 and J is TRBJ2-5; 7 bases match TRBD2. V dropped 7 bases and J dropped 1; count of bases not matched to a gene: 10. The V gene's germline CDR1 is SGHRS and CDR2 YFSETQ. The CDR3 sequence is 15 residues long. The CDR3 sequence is CASGRAADFQETQYF. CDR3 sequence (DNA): TGCGCCAGCGGGAGGGCAGCTGACTTCCAAGAGACCCAGTACTTC.

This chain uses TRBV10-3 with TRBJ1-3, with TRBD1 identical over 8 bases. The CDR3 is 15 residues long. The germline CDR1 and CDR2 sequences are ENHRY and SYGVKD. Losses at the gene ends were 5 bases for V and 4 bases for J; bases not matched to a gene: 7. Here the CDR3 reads CAISSQGAAGNTIYF. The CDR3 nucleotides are TGTGCCATCAGTTCCCAGGGGGCTGCAGGAAACACCATATATTTT.

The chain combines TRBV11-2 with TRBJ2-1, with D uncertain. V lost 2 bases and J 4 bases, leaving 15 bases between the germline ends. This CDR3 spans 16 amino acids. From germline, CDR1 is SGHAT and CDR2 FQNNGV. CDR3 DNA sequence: TGTGCCAGCAGCTTATCGGTCGTACTTCCTTACAATGAGCAGTTCTTC. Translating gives CASSLSVVLPYNEQFF.

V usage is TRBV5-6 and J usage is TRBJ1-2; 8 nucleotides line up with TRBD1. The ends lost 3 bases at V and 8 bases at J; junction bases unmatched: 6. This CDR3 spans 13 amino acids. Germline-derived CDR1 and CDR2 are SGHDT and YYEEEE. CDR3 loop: CASSWDRDRGYTF. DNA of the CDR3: TGTGCCAGCAGCTGGGACCGGGACAGGGGCTACACCTTC.

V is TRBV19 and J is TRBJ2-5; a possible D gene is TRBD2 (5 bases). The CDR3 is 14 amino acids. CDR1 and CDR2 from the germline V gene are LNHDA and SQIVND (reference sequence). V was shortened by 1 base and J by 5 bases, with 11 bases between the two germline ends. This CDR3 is CASSIGASGETQYF. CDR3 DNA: TGTGCCAGTAGTATAGGAGCATCGGGGGAGACCCAGTACTTC.

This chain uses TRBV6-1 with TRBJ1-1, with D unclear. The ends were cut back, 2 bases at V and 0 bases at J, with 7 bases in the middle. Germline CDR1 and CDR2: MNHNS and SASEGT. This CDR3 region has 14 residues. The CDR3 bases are TGTGCCAGCAGTGAACGGGGTTTGAACACTGAAGCTTTCTTT. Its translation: CASSERGLNTEAFF.

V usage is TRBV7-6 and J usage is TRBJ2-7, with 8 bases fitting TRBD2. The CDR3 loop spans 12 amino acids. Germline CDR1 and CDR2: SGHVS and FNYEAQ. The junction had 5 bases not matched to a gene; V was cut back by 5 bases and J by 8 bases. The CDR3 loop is CASSTGLEKQYF. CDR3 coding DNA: TGTGCCAGCAGCACGGGACTAGAGAAGCAGTACTTC.

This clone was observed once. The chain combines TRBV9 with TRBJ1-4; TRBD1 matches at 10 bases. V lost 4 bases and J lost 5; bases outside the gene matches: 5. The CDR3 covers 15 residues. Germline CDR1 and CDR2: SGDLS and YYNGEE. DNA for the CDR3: TGTGCCAGCAGCCCCCGGACAGGGGGAAATGAAAAACTGTTTTTT. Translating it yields CASSPRTGGNEKLFF.

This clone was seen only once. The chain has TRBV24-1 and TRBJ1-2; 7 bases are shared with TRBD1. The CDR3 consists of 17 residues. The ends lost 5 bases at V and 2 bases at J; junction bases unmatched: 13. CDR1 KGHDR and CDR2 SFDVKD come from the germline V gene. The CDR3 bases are TGTGCCACCAGTGGCCGGGACAGTCGAACGGGGAACTATGGCTACACCTTC. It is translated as CATSGRDSRTGNYGYTF.

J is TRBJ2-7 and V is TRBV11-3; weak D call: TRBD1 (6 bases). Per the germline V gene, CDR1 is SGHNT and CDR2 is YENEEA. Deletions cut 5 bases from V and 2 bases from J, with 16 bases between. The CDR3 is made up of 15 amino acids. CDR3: CASSPRDTGPYEQYF. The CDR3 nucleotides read TGTGCCAGCAGCCCCCGGGACACCGGCCCCTACGAGCAGTACTTC.

The CDR3 here is CASSLPGNEQFF. CDR3 nucleotides: TGCGCCAGCAGCTTGCCCGGGAATGAGCAGTTCTTC. The chain has TRBV5-1 and TRBJ2-1; D unclear. This CDR3 comprises 12 residues. Germline loops: CDR1 SGHRS, CDR2 YFSETQ. V was clipped by 1 base and J by 7 bases, with 6 bases between them.

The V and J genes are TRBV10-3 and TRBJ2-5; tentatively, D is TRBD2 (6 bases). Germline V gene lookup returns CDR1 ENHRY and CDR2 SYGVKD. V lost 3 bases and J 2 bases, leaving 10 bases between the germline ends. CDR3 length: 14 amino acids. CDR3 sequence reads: CAISDVGGQETQYF. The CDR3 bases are TGTGCCATCAGTGATGTGGGGGGACAAGAGACCCAGTACTTC.

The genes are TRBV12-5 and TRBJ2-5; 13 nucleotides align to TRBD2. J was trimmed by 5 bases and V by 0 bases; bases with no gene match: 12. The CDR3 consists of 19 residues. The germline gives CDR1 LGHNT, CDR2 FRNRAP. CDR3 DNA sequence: TGTGCTAGTGGTTTGGTACGAGAACTAGCGGGGGGGTTCTGGGAGACCCAGTACTTC. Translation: CASGLVRELAGGFWETQYF.

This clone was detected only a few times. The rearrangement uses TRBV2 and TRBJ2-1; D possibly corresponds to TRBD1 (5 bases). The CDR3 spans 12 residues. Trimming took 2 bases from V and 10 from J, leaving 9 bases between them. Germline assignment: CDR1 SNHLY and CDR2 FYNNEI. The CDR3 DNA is TGTGCCAGCAGTGAATGGCCAGGGGAGCAGTTCTTC. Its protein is CASSEWPGEQFF.

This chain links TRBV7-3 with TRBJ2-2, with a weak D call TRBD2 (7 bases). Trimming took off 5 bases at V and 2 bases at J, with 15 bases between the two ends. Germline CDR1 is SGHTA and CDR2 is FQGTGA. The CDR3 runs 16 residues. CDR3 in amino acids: CASSLGGASNTGELFF. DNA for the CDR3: TGTGCCAGCAGCCTAGGGGGGGCCTCAAACACCGGGGAGCTGTTTTTT.